This entry is about one T cell receptor (beta chain). Its antigen is currently unknown. The V and J ends lost 0 bases and 5 bases respectively, with 14 bases between them. The CDR3 runs to 15 residues. The germline gives CDR1 SGDLS, CDR2 YYNGEE. Some clones are missing from TCRdb's copy, which holds only in-frame ones; the method was immunoSEQ multiplex PCR. Seen here are 48,000 or so clones, around 70% observed once, and the top ten hold over 1.5%. The sample belongs to a study of STAT5B mutations in CD4+ large granular lymphocyte leukemia. Regarding the study as a whole: Main leukemic clonotypes were patient-specific, but about 25% appeared at low frequency elsewhere. Compared with healthy controls (2/35), patient top clones favored TRBV06 (8/27).

The specimen sequenced was CD4+ T cells from blood buffy coats. The chain links TRBV9 to TRBJ1-2, with D possibly TRBD1 on 5 matching bases. The TCR was taken from a human donor in good health. In DNA, the CDR3 is TGTGCCAGCAGCGTAGATGGGACGGTTGGTTATGGCTACACCTTC. This gives the protein CASSVDGTVGYGYTF.